The next 25 T cell receptor beta chains were all read from a single sample in a study of T cells in women clearing cervical HPV infection. Sequencing used immunoSEQ multiplex PCR; TCRdb keeps in-frame clones, though not all of them. Its clone listing holds 14,000 or so clones. What was sequenced was blood buffy coat. The source is a woman between 18 and 69 years old with a cervical HPV16 infection that either progressed to CIN3+ or cleared (not recorded which).

This clone counts as medium-sized by frequency. The CDR3 end is not reached by the read, which stops 3 residues before it; the germline J gene fills it in. The chain has TRBV29-1 and TRBJ2-3; no definite D call. Germline values: CDR1 SQVTM, CDR2 ANQGSEA. The CDR3 has 12 residues. V was trimmed by 0 bases and J by 5 bases, leaving 6 bases between them. Partial CDR3 DNA: TGCAGCGTTGAAGACAGGCTAGATACG. Translating gives CSVEDRLDT. From start to end, the CDR3 is CSVEDRLDTQYF.

With regard to this clone: The DNA ends 3 residues before the CDR3 does, and the rest of the CDR3 is filled in from the germline J gene. The chain uses TRBV4-2 and TRBJ1-1; possible D gene TRBD1, 6 bases. Trimming cost V 4 bases and J 4 bases, with 10 bases left between them. The CDR3 has 13 residues. Germline CDR1 reads LGHNA; CDR2 reads YNFKEQ. The sequenced part of the CDR3 DNA is TGTGCCAGCAGCCTCCCAGGGGTCACTGAA. Residues: CASSLPGVTE. The complete CDR3 sequence is CASSLPGVTEAFF.

Note on this clone: The CDR3 end falls 3 residues outside the read, so it is completed with the germline J gene. J is TRBJ1-4 and V is TRBV7-9; D not certain. The CDR3 runs to 13 residues. Germline V gene sequence: CDR1 SEHNR, CDR2 FQNEAQ (reference sequence). CDR3 region: CASSSALNSPLFF. The DNA read from the CDR3 is TGTGCCAGCAGCTCCGCACTGAATTCACCA.

A word on this clone: The read ends 3 residues before the CDR3 terminus; that terminus is restored from the germline J gene. The chain joins TRBV20-1 to TRBJ1-6, with D maybe TRBD1 (5 bases). The germline CDR1 and CDR2 sequences are DFQATT and SNEGSKA (reference sequence). CDR3 length: 12 amino acids. The ends were cut back, 2 bases at V and 6 bases at J, with 5 bases in the middle. The CDR3 loop reads CSARQGNSPLHF. The sequenced part of the CDR3 DNA is TGCAGTGCTAGACAGGGTAATTCACCC.

About this clone: Read sequence stops 3 residues before the CDR3 end, and the germline J gene provides the missing end. The chain combines TRBV5-4 with TRBJ2-1; 10 nucleotides agree with TRBD1. The CDR3 length is 15 residues. V lost 4 bases, J lost 7 bases, and 8 bases stayed unmatched. Germline V gene sequence: CDR1 SGHNT, CDR2 YYREEE (reference sequence). The part of the CDR3 DNA that was read is TGTGCCAGCAGCAGCCGGGACAGGGGAAAAAATGAG. Protein sequence: CASSSRDRGKNE. The full CDR3 reads CASSSRDRGKNEQFF.

A remark on this clone: The DNA ends 3 residues before the CDR3 does, and the rest of the CDR3 is filled in from the germline J gene. The chain uses TRBV2 and TRBJ2-7; no clear D. CDR3 length: 12 amino acids. V was shortened by 6 bases and J by 2 bases, with 8 bases between the two germline ends. From germline, CDR1 is SNHLY and CDR2 FYNNEI. This CDR3 is CASRKGPYEQYF. The DNA read from the CDR3 is TGTGCCAGCAGGAAGGGCCCCTACGAG. The whole variable domain, remainder taken from reference TRBV2 and TRBJ2-7, is EPEVTQTPSHQVTQMGQEVILRCVPISNHLYFYWYRQILGQKVEFLVSFYNNEISEKSEIFDDQFSVERPDGSNFTLKIRSTKLEDSAMYFCASRKGPYEQYFGPGTRLTVT.

As concerns this clone: The missing CDR3 end, 3 residues past where the read stops, is filled in from the germline J gene. This chain uses TRBV10-3 with TRBJ2-7, with 12 bases aligning to TRBD2. The CDR3 covers 14 residues. V was pared by 10 bases and J by 1 base, with 5 bases of the junction left unmatched. Germline lookup yields CDR1 ENHRY and CDR2 SYGVKD. The CDR3 loop reads CATVGTSGSYEQYF. The CDR3 DNA, read in part, is TGTGCCACCGTCGGGACTAGCGGGTCCTACGAG.

As to this clone: Coverage ceases 3 residues before the CDR3 finishes, and the germline J gene fills in the end. J is TRBJ1-1 and V is TRBV20-1; TRBD1 is a possible D gene (5 bases). CDR3 length equals 13 residues. Germline V gene lookup returns CDR1 DFQATT and CDR2 SNEGSKA (reference sequence). Trimming cost V 2 bases and J 6 bases, with 13 bases left between them. The CDR3 DNA, read in part, is TGCAGTGCTAGATTGGGGGGGGGATCTGAA. This translates into CSARLGGGSE. In full, the CDR3 reads CSARLGGGSEAFF.

Details on this clone: The read gets to within 3 residues of the CDR3 end, and the germline J gene fills in the rest. The rearrangement uses TRBV29-1 and TRBJ2-2; TRBD1 matches 7 bases. The CDR3 totals 13 residues. CDR1 and CDR2 (germline): SQVTM, ANQGSEA. The CDR3 reads CSVDEGANEKLFF. The part of the CDR3 DNA that was read is TGCAGCGTTGATGAGGGGGCTAACGAAAAG.

As regards this clone: The read is 3 residues too short to cover the CDR3 end, so that end is filled in from the germline J gene. This chain connects TRBV20-1 to TRBJ1-1, with TRBD1 as a possible D gene (5 bases). Germline lookup yields CDR1 DFQATT and CDR2 SNEGSKA (reference sequence). The CDR3 has 14 residues. This chain's CDR3 is CSARRGASFEKAFF. The CDR3 bases that were read are TGCAGTGCTAGAAGGGGAGCCAGCTTCGAAAAA.

Turning to this clone: The read stops 3 residues short of the end of the CDR3; the missing end is completed from the germline J gene. The chain has TRBV5-1 and TRBJ2-3; the match to TRBD2 covers 10 bases. The germline CDR1 and CDR2 sequences are SGHRS and YFSETQ. V trimming: 6 bases; J trimming: 4 bases; junction bases outside the gene matches: 5. This CDR3 spans 14 amino acids. CDR3 sequence reads: CASTRTSGADTQYF. CDR3 bases read: TGCGCCAGCACCCGGACTAGCGGAGCAGATACG.

On this clone: Read sequence stops 3 residues before the CDR3 end, and the germline J gene provides the missing end. V usage is TRBV15 and J usage is TRBJ2-7, with 9 bases aligning to TRBD2. Losses at the gene ends were 1 base for V and 1 base for J; bases not matched to a gene: 5. Looked up from germline, CDR1 is LNHNV and CDR2 is YYDKDF (reference sequence). This CDR3 is 16 amino acids long. The CDR3 loop is CATSRVMGLASYEQYF. The CDR3 bases that were read are TGTGCCACCAGCAGAGTGATGGGACTAGCATCCTACGAG.

A note on this clone: The CDR3 extends 3 residues past the end of the read, so its final part is completed from the germline J gene. The V and J genes are TRBV5-6 and TRBJ1-5, with unresolved D. The CDR3 is made up of 14 amino acids. Germline V lookup: CDR1 SGHDT, CDR2 YYEEEE. The V end lost 4 bases, the J end lost 4 bases, and 12 bases lay between the germline ends. The CDR3 DNA, read in part, is TGTGCCAGCAGCAACCAGCGTTGGAATCAGCCC. Protein product: CASSNQRWNQP. The whole CDR3 sequence is CASSNQRWNQPQHF.

As concerns this clone: The read falls 3 residues short of the CDR3 end, and the missing part is taken from the germline J gene. This chain connects TRBV10-1 to TRBJ1-4; D may be TRBD1 (5 bases). There are 15 residues in the CDR3. Germline V gives CDR1 WNHNN, CDR2 SYGVQD (reference sequence). The CDR3 is CASSESQGSDSPLFF. The sequenced part of the CDR3 DNA is TGCGCCAGCAGTGAGTCTCAGGGAAGCGATTCACCA.

Of note for this clone: The read ends 3 residues early relative to the CDR3; the germline J gene fills the gap. The chain is built from TRBV14 and TRBJ1-1; D is possibly TRBD1 (5 bases). Trimming stripped 4 bases from V and 4 bases from J, with 22 bases between. This CDR3 contains 17 residues. Germline CDR1 reads SGHDN; CDR2 reads FVKESK. The CDR3 bases that were read are TGTGCCAGCAGCCTAATGGGGAAGGGGCGGCGCGGCACTGAA. Translating gives CASSLMGKGRRGTE. The whole CDR3 protein is CASSLMGKGRRGTEAFF.

Remarks on this clone: The CDR3 extends 3 residues past the end of the read, so its final part is completed from the germline J gene. The chain joins TRBV30 to TRBJ1-2, with D possibly TRBD1 on 5 matching bases. This CDR3 region has 14 residues. Germline V gene data show CDR1 as GTSNPN and CDR2 as SVGIG (reference sequence). CDR3 sequence: CAWGLAGGTGDYTF. The sequenced part of the CDR3 DNA is TGTGCCTGGGGACTAGCGGGGGGTACGGGTGAC.

Concerning this clone: Sequencing ends 3 residues short of the CDR3 end; the germline J gene provides the rest. V usage is TRBV19 and J usage is TRBJ2-4; 8 positions match TRBD1. Looked up from germline, CDR1 is LNHDA and CDR2 is SQIVND (reference sequence). CDR3 length: 13 residues. CDR3 DNA (partial): TGTGCCAGTACGACAGGGGCGGGTTATGGT. It specifies CASTTGAGYG. The whole CDR3 protein reads CASTTGAGYGQYF.

Its frequency marks this clone as medium-sized. The read terminates 3 residues ahead of where the CDR3 ends, so the germline J gene completes it. The V gene is TRBV2, the J gene TRBJ2-7, with TRBD2 matching 13 bases. This CDR3 spans 14 amino acids. Germline-derived CDR1 and CDR2 are SNHLY and FYNNEI. V lost 6 bases, J lost 5 bases, and 4 bases stayed unmatched. Here the CDR3 reads CASRGLAGFDEQYF. The CDR3 DNA, read in part, is TGTGCCAGCAGGGGACTAGCGGGGTTCGACGAG. Based on the CDR3 plus reference TRBV2 and TRBJ2-7, the full variable domain is EPEVTQTPSHQVTQMGQEVILRCVPISNHLYFYWYRQILGQKVEFLVSFYNNEISEKSEIFDDQFSVERPDGSNFTLKIRSTKLEDSAMYFCASRGLAGFDEQYFGPGTRLTVT.

Of note for this clone: The read halts 3 residues ahead of the CDR3 end, with the missing end drawn from the germline J gene. The rearrangement links TRBV19 to TRBJ1-4; 8 bases fit TRBD1. With 8 bases clipped from V and 2 bases from J, the junction kept 1 base outside the gene matches. This CDR3 has 13 amino acids. CDR1 is LNHDA, CDR2 SQIVND, per germline (reference sequence). Incomplete CDR3 DNA: TGTGCCAGTCAGGGGGCGACTAATGAAAAA. Residues: CASQGATNEK. The complete CDR3 protein is CASQGATNEKLFF.

In the case of this clone: The CDR3 end is not reached by the read, which stops 3 residues before it; the germline J gene fills it in. The rearrangement uses TRBV7-2 and TRBJ2-7; possible D gene TRBD1, 7 bases. Germline V lookup: CDR1 SGHTA, CDR2 FQGNSA. V was clipped by 3 bases and J by 1 base, with 10 bases between them. This CDR3 is built from 14 residues. CDR3 DNA (partial): TGTGCCAGCAGCTTCCAGGGGGGATCCTACGAG. Translating it yields CASSFQGGSYE. The entire CDR3 is CASSFQGGSYEQYF.

Of note for this clone: The sample contains more than one DNA sequence encoding this CDR3. Incomplete CDR3 DNA: TGCGCCAGCAGTGTGGGGGCGGGGGATGGAGATACG. This gives the protein CASSVGAGDGDT. The entire CDR3 reads CASSVGAGDGDTQYF. The J gene is TRBJ2-3, the V gene TRBV10-2, with TRBD2 as a possible D gene (7 bases). Read data end 3 residues before the CDR3 end; the end is taken from the germline J gene. V lost 4 bases and J 5 bases, leaving 16 bases between the germline ends. Germline V gene lookup returns CDR1 WSHSY and CDR2 SAAADI. This CDR3 is 15 amino acids long.

This clone shows up as medium-sized by frequency. The read is 3 residues too short to cover the CDR3 end, so that end is filled in from the germline J gene. V and J are TRBV28 and TRBJ2-7; 9 bases fit TRBD1. CDR3 length: 14 residues. Germline-derived CDR1 and CDR2 are MDHEN and SYDVKM. V lost 4 bases to trimming and J lost 3 bases; unmatched junction nucleotides: 4. This CDR3 reads CASSSRTGVYEQYF. The part of the CDR3 DNA that was read is TGTGCCAGCAGTTCCCGGACAGGGGTCTACGAG.

To note about this clone: The read comes to an end 3 residues before the CDR3 does, leaving the germline J gene to fill in the end. In the same sample, other DNA sequences code for this CDR3. V usage is TRBV19 and J usage is TRBJ2-5; no clear D. This CDR3 is 16 amino acids long. V was shortened by 3 bases and J by 1 base, with 15 bases between the two germline ends. Germline lookup yields CDR1 LNHDA and CDR2 SQIVND (reference sequence). The CDR3 loop is CASSISAQGPQETQYF. The sequenced part of the CDR3 DNA is TGTGCCAGTAGTATCAGCGCCCAAGGCCCCCAAGAGACC.

A word on this clone: Read sequence stops 3 residues before the CDR3 end, and the germline J gene provides the missing end. The rearrangement links TRBV28 to TRBJ2-2; 9 nucleotides agree with TRBD1. The CDR3 totals 15 residues. Germline V gene sequence: CDR1 MDHEN, CDR2 SYDVKM. With V trimmed by 7 bases and J by 1 base, 4 bases remained unmatched. The CDR3 loop is CASTTGGGNTGELFF. The part of the CDR3 DNA that was read is TGTGCCAGCACCACAGGGGGCGGGAACACCGGGGAG.

As concerns this clone: The read terminates 3 residues ahead of where the CDR3 ends, so the germline J gene completes it. This chain joins TRBV5-1 and TRBJ2-7, with no clear D. This CDR3 region has 12 residues. V lost 0 bases, J lost 4 bases, and 5 bases lay in between. Germline assignment: CDR1 SGHRS and CDR2 YFSETQ. The chain's CDR3 is CASSLVLYEQYF. The sequenced part of the CDR3 DNA is TGCGCCAGCAGCTTGGTTCTGTACGAG. Together with reference TRBV5-1 and TRBJ2-7, the CDR3 gives the full variable domain: KAGVTQTPRYLIKTRGQQVTLSCSPISGHRSVSWYQQTPGQGLQFLFEYFSETQRNKGNFPGRFSGRQFSNSRSEMNVSTLELGDSALYLCASSLVLYEQYFGPGTRLTVT.